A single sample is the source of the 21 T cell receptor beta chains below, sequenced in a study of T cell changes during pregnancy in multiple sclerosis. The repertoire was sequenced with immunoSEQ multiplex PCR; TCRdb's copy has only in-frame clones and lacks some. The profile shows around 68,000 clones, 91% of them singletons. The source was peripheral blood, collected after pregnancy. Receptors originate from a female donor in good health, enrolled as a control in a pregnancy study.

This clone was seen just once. This CDR3 is CASSRGSGGGEQFF. In DNA form, the CDR3 reads TGTGCCAGCTCGAGAGGTAGCGGGGGCGGGGAGCAGTTCTTC. This chain joins TRBV18 and TRBJ2-1; 9 nucleotides match TRBD2. The trim removed 6 bases at V and 10 bases at J, leaving 10 bases unmatched. This CDR3 has 14 residues. Germline CDR1 KGHSH, CDR2 LQKENI.

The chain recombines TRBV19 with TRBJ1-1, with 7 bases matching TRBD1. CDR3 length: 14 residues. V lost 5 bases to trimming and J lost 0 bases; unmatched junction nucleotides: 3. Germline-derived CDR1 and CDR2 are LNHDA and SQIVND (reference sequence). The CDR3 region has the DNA TGTGCCAGTAGTTTGACAGGGATGAACACTGAAGCTTTCTTT. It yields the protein CASSLTGMNTEAFF.

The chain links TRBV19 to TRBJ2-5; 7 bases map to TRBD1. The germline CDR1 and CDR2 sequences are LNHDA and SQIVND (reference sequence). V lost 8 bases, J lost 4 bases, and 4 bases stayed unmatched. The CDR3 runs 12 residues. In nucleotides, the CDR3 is TGTGCCAGTGGGAGACAGGGAGAGACCCAGTACTTC. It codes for CASGRQGETQYF.

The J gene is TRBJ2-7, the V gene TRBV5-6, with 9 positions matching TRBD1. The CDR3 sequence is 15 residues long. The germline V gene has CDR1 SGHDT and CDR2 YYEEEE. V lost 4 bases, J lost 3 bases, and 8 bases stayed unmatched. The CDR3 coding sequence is TGTGCCAGCAGCCTAGGGACAGGGACTGACTACGAGCAGTACTTC. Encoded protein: CASSLGTGTDYEQYF. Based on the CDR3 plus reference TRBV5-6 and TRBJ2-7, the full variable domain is DAGVTQSPTHLIKTRGQQVTLRCSPKSGHDTVSWYQQALGQGPQFIFQYYEEEERQRGNFPDRFSGHQFPNYSSELNVNALLLGDSALYLCASSLGTGTDYEQYFGPGTRLTVT.

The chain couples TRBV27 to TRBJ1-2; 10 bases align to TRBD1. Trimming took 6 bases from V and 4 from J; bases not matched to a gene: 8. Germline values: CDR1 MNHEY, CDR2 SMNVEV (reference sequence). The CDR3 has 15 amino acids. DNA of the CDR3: TGTGCCAGCAGCACAGGACAGGGGGTTGTCTATGGCTACACCTTC. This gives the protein CASSTGQGVVYGYTF.

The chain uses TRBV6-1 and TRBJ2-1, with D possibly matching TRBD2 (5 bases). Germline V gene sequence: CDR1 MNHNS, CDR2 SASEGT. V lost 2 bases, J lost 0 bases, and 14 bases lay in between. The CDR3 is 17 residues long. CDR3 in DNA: TGTGCCAGCAGTGAATTAGCACCAGCGGCCTCCTACAATGAGCAGTTCTTC. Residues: CASSELAPAASYNEQFF.

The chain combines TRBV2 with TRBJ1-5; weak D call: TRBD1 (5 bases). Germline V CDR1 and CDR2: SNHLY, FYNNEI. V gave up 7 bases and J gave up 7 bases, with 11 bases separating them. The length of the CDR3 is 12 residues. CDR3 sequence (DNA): TGTGCCAGCACCCAGGGTGACCAGCCCCAGCATTTT. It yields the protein CASTQGDQPQHF.

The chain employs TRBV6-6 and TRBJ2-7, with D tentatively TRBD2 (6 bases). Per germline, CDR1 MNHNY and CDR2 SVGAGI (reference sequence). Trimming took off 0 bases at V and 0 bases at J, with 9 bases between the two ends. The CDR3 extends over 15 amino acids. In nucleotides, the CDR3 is TGTGCCAGCAGTTACTCCGGGGGAGGCTCCTACGAGCAGTACTTC. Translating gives CASSYSGGGSYEQYF.

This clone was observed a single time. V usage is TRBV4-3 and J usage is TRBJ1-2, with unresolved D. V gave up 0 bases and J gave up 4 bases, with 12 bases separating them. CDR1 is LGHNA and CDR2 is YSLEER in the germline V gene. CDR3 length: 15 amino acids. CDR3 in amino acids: CASSQDRDAIYGYTF. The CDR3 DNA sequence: TGCGCCAGCAGCCAAGACCGGGATGCAATCTATGGCTACACCTTC.

In nucleotides, the CDR3 is TGTGCCAGCGGGTCCGGGACAGGGGGCGCATACAATCAGCCCCAGCATTTT. It yields the protein CASGSGTGGAYNQPQHF. V gene TRBV2 combines with J gene TRBJ1-5; 12 bases map to TRBD1. The J segment lost 3 bases and the V segment lost 8 bases, leaving 11 bases of the junction unmatched. The CDR3 extends over 17 amino acids. Germline V gene lookup returns CDR1 SNHLY and CDR2 FYNNEI. Full variable domain (missing parts from reference TRBV2 and TRBJ1-5): EPEVTQTPSHQVTQMGQEVILRCVPISNHLYFYWYRQILGQKVEFLVSFYNNEISEKSEIFDDQFSVERPDGSNFTLKIRSTKLEDSAMYFCASGSGTGGAYNQPQHFGDGTRLSIL.

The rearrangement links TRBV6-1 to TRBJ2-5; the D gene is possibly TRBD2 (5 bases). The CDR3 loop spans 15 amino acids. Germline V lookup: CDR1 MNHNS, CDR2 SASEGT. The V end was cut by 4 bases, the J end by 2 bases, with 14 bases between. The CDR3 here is CASSGGRTGQETQYF. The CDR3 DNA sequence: TGTGCCAGCAGTGGCGGCAGGACGGGGCAAGAGACCCAGTACTTC.

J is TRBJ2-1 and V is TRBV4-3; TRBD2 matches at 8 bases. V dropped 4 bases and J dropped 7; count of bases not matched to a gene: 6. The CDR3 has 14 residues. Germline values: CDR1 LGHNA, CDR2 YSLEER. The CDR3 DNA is TGCGCCAGCAGCCTCGGGGGGGCATGGAATGAGCAGTTCTTC. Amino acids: CASSLGGAWNEQFF.

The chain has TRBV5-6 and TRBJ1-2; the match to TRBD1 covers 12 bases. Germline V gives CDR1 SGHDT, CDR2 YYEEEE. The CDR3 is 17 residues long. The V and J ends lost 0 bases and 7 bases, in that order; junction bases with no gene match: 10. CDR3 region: CASSLGNPGQGAGGYTF. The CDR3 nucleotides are TGTGCCAGCAGCTTGGGGAATCCGGGACAGGGGGCGGGTGGCTACACCTTC.

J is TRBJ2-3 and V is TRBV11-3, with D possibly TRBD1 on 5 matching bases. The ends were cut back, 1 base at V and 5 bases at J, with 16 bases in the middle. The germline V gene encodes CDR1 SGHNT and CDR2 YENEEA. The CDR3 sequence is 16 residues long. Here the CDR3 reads CASSLGVTGARDTQYF. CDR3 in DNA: TGTGCCAGCAGCTTAGGTGTCACAGGAGCAAGAGATACGCAGTATTTT.

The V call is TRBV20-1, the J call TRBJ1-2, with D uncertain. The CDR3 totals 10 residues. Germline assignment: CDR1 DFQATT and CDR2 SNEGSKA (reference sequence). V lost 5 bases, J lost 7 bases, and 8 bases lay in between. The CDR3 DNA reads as TGCAGTGCTCCCGGGTCTGGCTACACCTTC. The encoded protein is CSAPGSGYTF.

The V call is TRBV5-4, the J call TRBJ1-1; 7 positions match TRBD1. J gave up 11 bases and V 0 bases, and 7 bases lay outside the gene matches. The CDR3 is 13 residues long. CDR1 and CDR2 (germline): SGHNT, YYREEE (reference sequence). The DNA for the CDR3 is TGTGCCAGCAGCTTGGGTGAGGGGGCAGCTGCTTTCTTT. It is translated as CASSLGEGAAAFF.

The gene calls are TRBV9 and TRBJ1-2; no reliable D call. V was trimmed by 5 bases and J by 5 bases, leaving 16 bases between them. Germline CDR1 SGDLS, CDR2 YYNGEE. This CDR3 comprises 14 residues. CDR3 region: CASRSHQAEYGYTF. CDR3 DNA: TGTGCCAGCAGGTCCCATCAAGCTGAATATGGCTACACCTTC.

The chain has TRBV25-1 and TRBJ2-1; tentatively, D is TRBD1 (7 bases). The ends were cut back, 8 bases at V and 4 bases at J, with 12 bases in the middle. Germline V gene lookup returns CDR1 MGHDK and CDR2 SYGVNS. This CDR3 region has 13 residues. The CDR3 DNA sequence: TGTGCCAGCGGGGGGACAGCGTACAATGAGCAGTTCTTC. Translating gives CASGGTAYNEQFF.

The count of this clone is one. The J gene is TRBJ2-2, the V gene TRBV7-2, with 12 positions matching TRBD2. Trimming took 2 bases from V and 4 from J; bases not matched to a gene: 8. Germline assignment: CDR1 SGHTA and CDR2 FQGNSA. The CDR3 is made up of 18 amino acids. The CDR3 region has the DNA TGTGCCAGCAGCTTAAGCGGCGGACTAGCGGGGTTCACCGGGGAGCTGTTTTTT. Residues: CASSLSGGLAGFTGELFF.

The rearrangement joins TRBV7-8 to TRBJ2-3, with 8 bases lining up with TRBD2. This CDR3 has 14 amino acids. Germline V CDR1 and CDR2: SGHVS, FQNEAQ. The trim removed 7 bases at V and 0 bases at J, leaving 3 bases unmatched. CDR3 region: CASKPGGSTDTQYF. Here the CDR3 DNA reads TGTGCCAGCAAGCCGGGGGGGAGCACAGATACGCAGTATTTT.

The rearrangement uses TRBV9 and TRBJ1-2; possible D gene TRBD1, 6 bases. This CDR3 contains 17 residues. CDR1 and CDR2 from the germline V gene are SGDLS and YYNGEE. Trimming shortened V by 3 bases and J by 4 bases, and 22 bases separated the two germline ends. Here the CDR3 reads CASSERGGPGVSYGYTF. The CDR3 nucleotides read TGTGCCAGCAGCGAACGCGGCGGGCCAGGGGTTAGCTATGGCTACACCTTC.